The 2 T cell receptor beta chains presented below share a single source sample, sequenced in a study of CD4 T cells in relation to SARS-CoV-2 and coronaviruses. Before the COVID-19 pandemic, during about 2011-2019, CD4+ T cells were taken from unexposed donors. CD4+ T cells were isolated from the cells after around eleven days of culture. No antigen has been assigned to these receptors. TCRdb's copy holds only in-frame clones and misses some; the assay was immunoSEQ multiplex PCR. The sample records around 23,000 clones, about 81% being singletons. Sequenced: CD4+ T cells from PBMCs, cultured in vitro. The receptors derive from a human donor in good health.

The J gene is TRBJ2-7, the V gene TRBV5-1; 7 nucleotides match TRBD1. This CDR3 is built from 13 residues. The V segment lost 4 bases and the J segment 7 bases; nucleotides outside the gene matches: 8. CDR1 is SGHRS, CDR2 YFSETQ, per germline. The CDR3 nucleotides are TGCGCCAGCAGCCAAGACAGGGTTGGGGAGCAGTACTTC. It translates to CASSQDRVGEQYF.

A single count supports this clone. The chain joins TRBV4-1 to TRBJ1-1; D ambiguous. V shed 0 bases and J shed 1 base, with 6 bases lying between them. Germline V gene data show CDR1 as MGHRA and CDR2 as YSYEKL. The CDR3 has 14 residues. This CDR3 is CASSQEFSNTEAFF. In DNA form, the CDR3 reads TGCGCCAGCAGCCAAGAGTTTTCGAACACTGAAGCTTTCTTT.